The 17 T cell receptor beta chains below were found in one sample sequenced in a study of shared clonotypes between healthy human individuals. This table comes from immunoSEQ multiplex PCR, and its TCRdb copy is limited to in-frame clones, with some not included. Among fewer than 600,000 clones listed, 60% to 80% were seen once. What was sequenced was PBMCs. These receptors all stem from a woman aged 40-49 years in good health. Some clones in this sample may be carry-over from other donors' samples.

The V call is TRBV5-4, the J call TRBJ2-7; the D call may be TRBD1 or TRBD2 (5 bases each). The germline gives CDR1 SGHNT, CDR2 YYREEE (reference sequence). CDR3 size: 16 residues. The ends were cut back, 4 bases at V and 0 bases at J, with 17 bases in the middle. CDR3 sequence reads: CASSQPDEGSSYEQYF. The DNA for the CDR3 is TGTGCCAGCAGCCAACCAGACGAGGGGAGCTCCTACGAGCAGTACTTC.

As DNA, the CDR3 is TGTGCCTCATCAGGTGAGGAAAGGAGACTATACTTC. The encoded protein is CASSGEERRLYF. The rearrangement links TRBV30 to TRBJ2-7, with D possibly matching TRBD2 (5 bases). The V gene's germline CDR1 is GTSNPN and CDR2 SVGIG (reference sequence). The CDR3 runs to 12 residues. Trimming removed 7 bases from V and 13 bases from J, with 23 bases in between. The entire variable domain, with the rest obtained from reference TRBV30 and TRBJ2-7, is as follows: SQTIHQWPATLVQPVGSPLSLECTVEGTSNPNLYWYRQAAGRGLQLLFYSVGIGQISSEVPQNLSASRPQDRQFILSSKKLLLSDSGFYLCASSGEERRLYFGPGTRLTVT.

The rearrangement uses TRBV4-2 and TRBJ2-7, with 7 bases lining up with TRBD1. The ends lost 2 bases at V and 4 bases at J; junction bases unmatched: 2. There are 13 residues in the CDR3. CDR1 is LGHNA and CDR2 is YNFKEQ in the germline V gene. This CDR3 reads CASSQQQGYEQYF. The CDR3, as DNA: TGTGCCAGCAGCCAACAACAGGGGTACGAGCAGTACTTC.

The chain is built from TRBV4-1 and TRBJ2-7; 8 bases align to TRBD2. The trim removed 2 bases at V and 5 bases at J, leaving 14 bases unmatched. Germline assignment: CDR1 MGHRA and CDR2 YSYEKL. The CDR3 has 17 amino acids. In DNA form, the CDR3 reads TGCGCCAGCAGCCAACCCCCGGGACTAGGTGTGAGTCACGAGCAGTACTTC. Residues: CASSQPPGLGVSHEQYF.

This clone came up a few times. J is TRBJ2-5 and V is TRBV30, with a possible D match to TRBD2 (6 bases). The germline CDR1 and CDR2 sequences are GTSNPN and SVGIG (reference sequence). Between the trimmed V and J ends, which lost 4 bases and 6 bases, there was a span of 12 bases. This CDR3 is built from 12 residues. Here the CDR3 DNA reads TGTGCCTGGATGCGGGGTTTGAAGACCCAGTACTTC. Its protein is CAWMRGLKTQYF.

The chain has TRBV16 and TRBJ2-5; D is unresolved. This CDR3 has 15 residues. V was shortened by 2 bases and J by 1 base, with 11 bases between the two germline ends. CDR1 is KGHSY and CDR2 is FQNENV in the germline V gene. CDR3 bases: TGTGCCAGCAGCCAAGGGCGGAACGGCCAAGAGACCCAGTACTTC. Protein sequence: CASSQGRNGQETQYF.

This chain links TRBV6-5 with TRBJ2-7; 8 bases map to TRBD2. There are 14 residues in the CDR3. J lost 3 bases, V lost 4 bases, and 5 bases had no gene match. Germline V gene data show CDR1 as MNHEY and CDR2 as SVGAGI. The CDR3 region is CASSSSGRYYEQYF. CDR3 sequence (DNA): TGTGCCAGCAGTTCAAGCGGGAGATACTACGAGCAGTACTTC.

The J gene is TRBJ2-6, the V gene TRBV10-3; 9 positions match TRBD1. Trimming at V came to 0 bases and at J to 1 base, leaving 4 bases not matched to a gene. Germline loops: CDR1 ENHRY, CDR2 SYGVKD. CDR3 length equals 18 residues. The CDR3 bases are TGTGCCATCAGTGAGTCCTCGGGACAGGGTTCTGGGGCCAACGTCCTGACTTTC. Protein sequence: CAISESSGQGSGANVLTF.

The V and J genes are TRBV20-1 and TRBJ2-5; D remains ambiguous. This CDR3 region has 11 residues. The germline V and J ends were trimmed by 8 bases and 2 bases, with 9 bases remaining between them. Germline values: CDR1 DFQATT, CDR2 SNEGSKA (reference sequence). The CDR3 sequence is CSPQHQETQYF. Written as DNA, the CDR3 is TGCAGTCCACAGCATCAAGAGACCCAGTACTTC.

The rearrangement uses TRBV4-2 and TRBJ1-3; D unclear. The germline CDR1 and CDR2 sequences are LGHNA and YNFKEQ. V lost 0 bases to trimming and J lost 2 bases, with 8 bases between them. CDR3 length: 15 residues. CDR3 sequence reads: CASSQDVRPGNTIYF. CDR3 nucleotides: TGTGCCAGCAGCCAAGATGTTCGCCCTGGAAACACCATATATTTT.

In the case of this clone: A read error likely explains this, since a far larger clone differs by one base. This specimen includes other DNA sequences encoding the same CDR3. V and J are TRBV28 and TRBJ1-1; no clear D. V dropped 4 bases and J dropped 1 base, with 7 bases sitting between them. This CDR3 spans 13 amino acids. The germline V gene has CDR1 MDHEN and CDR2 SYDVKM. Here the CDR3 DNA reads TGTGCCAGCAGTTCCCCAGGGAACACTGAAGCTTTCTTT. It codes for CASSSPGNTEAFF.

This clone was counted between two and nine times. V and J are TRBV29-1 and TRBJ2-3, with D possibly being TRBD2 (6 bases). The V and J ends lost 5 bases and 0 bases respectively, with 18 bases between them. From germline, CDR1 is SQVTM and CDR2 ANQGSEA. The CDR3 consists of 16 residues. In DNA form, the CDR3 reads TGCAGCGTTCCCCTCGGGAGCGGAGAAAGCACAGATACGCAGTATTTT. It translates to CSVPLGSGESTDTQYF.

The rearrangement joins TRBV30 to TRBJ2-1; a possible D gene is TRBD1 (5 bases). The V and J ends lost 2 bases and 1 base respectively, with 12 bases between them. Germline-derived CDR1 and CDR2 are GTSNPN and SVGIG (reference sequence). The CDR3 totals 15 residues. The CDR3 is CAWSTAGRSYNEQFF. The CDR3 DNA sequence: TGTGCCTGGAGTACCGCAGGGCGATCCTACAATGAGCAGTTCTTC.

The V call is TRBV7-9, the J call TRBJ2-3; 12 bases map to TRBD2. This CDR3 is built from 15 residues. V was clipped by 5 bases and J by 5 bases; unmatched bases: 5. Germline V gene sequence: CDR1 SEHNR, CDR2 FQNEAQ (reference sequence). The CDR3 nucleotides are TGTGCCAGCAGCGAAGAACTAGCGGGAGGAGATACGCAGTATTTT. It is translated as CASSEELAGGDTQYF.

This chain uses TRBV4-2 with TRBJ2-2; D gene uncertain. The V and J ends lost 0 bases and 8 bases respectively, with 7 bases between them. The CDR3 runs to 13 residues. Germline values: CDR1 LGHNA, CDR2 YNFKEQ. The CDR3 DNA reads as TGTGCCAGCAGCCAAGATCTCATAGGGGAGCTGTTTTTT. It codes for CASSQDLIGELFF.

The rearrangement uses TRBV7-2 and TRBJ2-1; tentatively, D is TRBD1 (5 bases). Germline V gene lookup returns CDR1 SGHTA and CDR2 FQGNSA. The CDR3 sequence is 15 residues long. The V and J ends lost 5 bases and 0 bases respectively, with 11 bases between them. CDR3: CASSRGHHSYNEQFF. CDR3 nucleotide sequence: TGTGCCAGCAGCCGTGGACATCACTCCTACAATGAGCAGTTCTTC.

The chain uses TRBV28 and TRBJ2-1; 13 bases fit TRBD2. CDR3 length: 16 residues. Trimming cost V 2 bases and J 7 bases; bases outside gene matches: 5. CDR1 is MDHEN and CDR2 is SYDVKM in the germline V gene. The CDR3 DNA follows: TGTGCCAGCAGTTTACCTGGACTAGCGGGAGTGAATGAGCAGTTCTTC. Protein: CASSLPGLAGVNEQFF.